One and the same sample provided the 27 T cell receptor beta chains below, sequenced in a study of T-cell memory formation after mild COVID-19. A single record per CDR3 protein comes from TCRdb applying MiXCR to the 5' RACE reads. The sample lists fewer than 250,000 distinct CDR3 sequences; 15% were seen once. The sequencing input was PBMCs or a T cell subset sorted from them (not recorded which). The receptors were sampled from an adult woman who had mild COVID-19 (a few samples of this study predate the infection). Cell type and time point are not known.

The genes are TRBV4-2 and TRBJ1-2; 7 nucleotides match TRBD1. J gave up 5 bases and V 1 base, and 13 bases lay outside the gene matches. This CDR3 spans 17 amino acids. Germline CDR1 is LGHNA and CDR2 is YNFKEQ. For the CDR3, the DNA is TGTGCCAGCAGCCAAGCAACAGGGGCCCCCTCTCGATATGGCTACACCTTC. Translation gives CASSQATGAPSRYGYTF.

V usage is TRBV18 and J usage is TRBJ1-2; TRBD1 might be the D (5 bases). The CDR3 consists of 12 residues. V was clipped by 6 bases and J by 6 bases, with 11 bases between them. Per the germline V gene, CDR1 is KGHSH and CDR2 is LQKENI. The CDR3 reads CASSLGGDGYTF. The DNA of the CDR3 is TGTGCCAGCTCCCTGGGAGGGGATGGCTACACCTTC.

The chain recombines TRBV7-2 with TRBJ2-7, with D perhaps TRBD2 (7 bases). There are 14 residues in the CDR3. Trimming pared 4 bases from V and 10 bases from J, leaving 20 bases between. Germline values: CDR1 SGHTA, CDR2 FQGNSA. CDR3 coding DNA: TGTGCCAGCAGCTGGGACACGGGACTAAGAGGACAGTACTTC. Its translation is CASSWDTGLRGQYF.

V usage is TRBV19 and J usage is TRBJ1-1; 7 bases line up with TRBD1. Germline-derived CDR1 and CDR2 are LNHDA and SQIVND (reference sequence). The trim removed 3 bases at V and 0 bases at J, leaving 7 bases unmatched. The CDR3 extends over 16 amino acids. The CDR3 loop reads CASSMGTQGLNTEAFF. Here the CDR3 DNA reads TGTGCCAGTAGTATGGGCACACAGGGGTTGAACACTGAAGCTTTCTTT. The variable domain in full, completed from reference TRBV19 and TRBJ1-1, reads DGGITQSPKYLFRKEGQNVTLSCEQNLNHDAMYWYRQDPGQGLRLIYYSQIVNDFQKGDIAEGYSVSREKKESFPLTVTSAQKNPTAFYLCASSMGTQGLNTEAFFGQGTRLTVV.

The chain recombines TRBV18 with TRBJ2-7; D unclear. This CDR3 contains 12 residues. From germline, CDR1 is KGHSH and CDR2 LQKENI. V lost 3 bases to trimming and J lost 0 bases, with 3 bases between them. CDR3 nucleotides: TGTGCCAGCTCACCTACCTCCTACGAGCAGTACTTC. Residues: CASSPTSYEQYF.

This clonotype turned up a few times. The chain uses TRBV9 and TRBJ1-6; 9 nucleotides match TRBD1. The CDR3 spans 16 residues. Unmatched junction bases numbered 7, after V lost 4 bases and J lost 5 bases. Germline CDR1 reads SGDLS; CDR2 reads YYNGEE. DNA of the CDR3: TGTGCCAGCAGCCCGCGGACAGGGGTGAATAATTCACCCCTCCACTTT. This sequence encodes CASSPRTGVNNSPLHF.

This clonotype was recorded at least ten times. The chain uses TRBV7-2 and TRBJ1-2, with D unresolved. This CDR3 comprises 15 residues. Germline V CDR1 and CDR2: SGHTA, FQGNSA. V was pared by 2 bases and J by 4 bases, with 14 bases between. DNA of the CDR3: TGTGCCAGCAGCTTAAGGCAATCTCTGGGCTATGGCTACACCTTC. Its protein product is CASSLRQSLGYGYTF.

This clonotype was seen a few times. The chain is built from TRBV6-6 and TRBJ2-3; a possible D gene is TRBD1 (5 bases). Germline loops: CDR1 MNHNY, CDR2 SVGAGI (reference sequence). V was clipped by 7 bases and J by 0 bases, with 14 bases between them. CDR3 size: 15 residues. The CDR3 sequence is CASNDGASSTDTQYF. The CDR3 nucleotides read TGTGCCAGCAATGATGGGGCCTCTAGCACAGATACGCAGTATTTT.

This chain uses TRBV15 with TRBJ2-3; 8 bases fit TRBD2. V lost 10 bases to trimming and J lost 3 bases; unmatched junction nucleotides: 6. Germline V gives CDR1 LNHNV, CDR2 YYDKDF (reference sequence). The CDR3 runs to 13 residues. The chain's CDR3 is CAIAGGGTDTQYF. The DNA of the CDR3 is TGTGCCATCGCGGGGGGAGGGACAGATACGCAGTATTTT.

In its sample, this clonotype was seen a few times. This chain connects TRBV5-1 to TRBJ1-3; D is uncertain. V lost 0 bases, J lost 2 bases, and 3 bases lay in between. This CDR3 has 13 amino acids. Per germline, CDR1 SGHRS and CDR2 YFSETQ. CDR3 sequence reads: CASSLEAGNTIYF. CDR3 coding DNA: TGCGCCAGCAGCTTGGAGGCTGGAAACACCATATATTTT.

This clonotype was recorded a few times. The rearrangement links TRBV12-3 or TRBV12-4 to TRBJ1-6; 8 nucleotides align to TRBD1. The CDR3 loop spans 14 amino acids. The V and J ends lost 6 bases and 7 bases, in that order; junction bases with no gene match: 5. This CDR3 reads CASRSDRENSPLHF. CDR3 nucleotides: TGTGCCAGCAGGTCGGACAGGGAAAATTCACCCCTCCACTTT.

This clonotype was counted between two and nine times. J is TRBJ2-3 and V is TRBV9, with no clear D. The CDR3 sequence is 14 residues long. The V end lost 0 bases, the J end lost 4 bases, and 9 bases lay between the germline ends. Germline CDR1 is SGDLS and CDR2 is YYNGEE. The CDR3 reads CASSVGPGADTQYF. Here the CDR3 DNA reads TGTGCCAGCAGCGTAGGCCCAGGCGCAGATACGCAGTATTTT.

This clonotype was detected only a few times. This chain connects TRBV3-1 to TRBJ1-3, with a possible D match to TRBD1 (5 bases). Trimming cost V 2 bases and J 0 bases, with 11 bases left between them. CDR1 LGHDT and CDR2 YNNKEL come from the germline V gene (reference sequence). This CDR3 region has 16 residues. CDR3 sequence: CASSQNPGFSGNTIYF. The CDR3 bases are TGTGCCAGCAGCCAAAATCCAGGGTTCTCTGGAAACACCATATATTTT.

This chain joins TRBV6-2 or TRBV6-3 and TRBJ2-2, with D possibly being TRBD1 (5 bases). The CDR3 is 17 residues long. V gave up 0 bases and J gave up 0 bases, with 11 bases separating them. Per the germline V gene, CDR1 is MNHEY and CDR2 is SVGEGT. The CDR3 protein is CASSYSKGHANTGELFF. In nucleotides, the CDR3 is TGTGCCAGCAGTTACTCGAAGGGGCACGCGAACACCGGGGAGCTGTTTTTT.

The chain employs TRBV18 and TRBJ1-5; 8 positions match TRBD1. CDR3 length: 14 residues. Germline V CDR1 and CDR2: KGHSH, LQKENI. After removal of 8 bases from V and 7 bases from J, the junction contained 10 bases not matched to a gene. CDR3 residues: CASASSGGRQPQHF. The CDR3 region has the DNA TGTGCCAGCGCATCTTCAGGGGGCCGACAGCCCCAGCATTTT.

This clonotype turned up a few times. V is TRBV7-2 and J is TRBJ1-5, with 9 nucleotides matching TRBD1. The CDR3 has 15 residues. After removal of 2 bases from V and 7 bases from J, the junction contained 6 bases not matched to a gene. Germline V gene sequence: CDR1 SGHTA, CDR2 FQGNSA. This CDR3 is CASSLRTGDHQPQHF. CDR3 DNA sequence: TGTGCCAGCAGCTTAAGGACAGGGGACCACCAGCCCCAGCATTTT. The whole variable domain, filled in from reference TRBV7-2 and TRBJ1-5, reads GAGVSQSPSNKVTEKGKDVELRCDPISGHTALYWYRQSLGQGLEFLIYFQGNSAPDKSGLPSDRFSAERTGGSVSTLTIQRTQQEDSAVYLCASSLRTGDHQPQHFGDGTRLSIL.

This clonotype occurred a few times. This chain uses TRBV6-4 with TRBJ1-1; a possible D gene is TRBD1 (5 bases). V was pared by 6 bases and J by 4 bases, with 12 bases between. Germline V gene data show CDR1 as MRHNA and CDR2 as SNTAGT. The CDR3 is 13 amino acids. In nucleotides, the CDR3 is TGTGCCAGCAGAGAACAGGTATCCACTGAAGCTTTCTTT. It is translated as CASREQVSTEAFF.

V and J are TRBV5-1 and TRBJ2-3; 9 bases are shared with TRBD2. This CDR3 region has 17 residues. The J segment lost 0 bases and the V segment lost 1 base, leaving 6 bases of the junction unmatched. The germline CDR1 and CDR2 sequences are SGHRS and YFSETQ. CDR3 nucleotide sequence: TGCGCCAGCAGCTTGAGGGCTAGCGGGGCGAGCACAGATACGCAGTATTTT. Protein: CASSLRASGASTDTQYF.

The rearrangement uses TRBV5-1 and TRBJ2-7, with 8 bases aligning to TRBD1. Germline loops: CDR1 SGHRS, CDR2 YFSETQ. This CDR3 has 14 residues. With 4 bases clipped from V and 3 bases from J, the junction kept 6 bases outside the gene matches. The CDR3: CASSAGTGRYEQYF. The CDR3 region has the DNA TGCGCCAGCAGCGCCGGGACAGGACGCTACGAGCAGTACTTC.

CDR3 coding DNA: TGCGCCAGCAGCTTTGCGTCCTCCTACGAGCAGTACTTC. Protein sequence: CASSFASSYEQYF. This rearrangement joins TRBV5-1 to TRBJ2-7, with D uncertain. CDR1 is SGHRS, CDR2 YFSETQ, per germline. This CDR3 contains 13 residues. V was trimmed by 2 bases and J by 0 bases, leaving 6 bases between them.

This clonotype was observed a handful of times. The CDR3 here is CASKRMVAGVDNEQFF. As DNA, the CDR3 is TGTGCCAGCAAGCGTATGGTAGCGGGGGTCGACAATGAGCAGTTCTTC. V and J are TRBV12-3 or TRBV12-4 and TRBJ2-1; 9 bases match TRBD2. Trimming removed 7 bases from V and 5 bases from J; junction bases left unmatched: 12. This CDR3 spans 16 amino acids.

There are a few counts of this clonotype. The genes are TRBV20-1 and TRBJ2-5, with D tentatively TRBD1 (6 bases). CDR1 is DFQATT and CDR2 is SNEGSKA in the germline V gene (reference sequence). The CDR3 totals 14 residues. V shed 0 bases and J shed 3 bases, with 11 bases lying between them. The CDR3 region has the DNA TGCAGTGCTAGAGATGAAACAGGGAAAGAGACCCAGTACTTC. It encodes CSARDETGKETQYF.

This clonotype appeared a few times. The chain is built from TRBV4-1 and TRBJ2-5; D is uncertain. The CDR3 loop spans 14 amino acids. CDR1 and CDR2 (germline): MGHRA, YSYEKL. The V end was cut by 1 base, the J end by 5 bases, with 11 bases between. CDR3 DNA sequence: TGCGCCAGCAGCCAAGTGGTTTTTGTGGAGACCCAGTACTTC. As protein: CASSQVVFVETQYF.

V gene TRBV5-6 combines with J gene TRBJ2-1, with 9 bases that match TRBD1. Germline V gene lookup returns CDR1 SGHDT and CDR2 YYEEEE. Unmatched junction bases numbered 6, after V lost 2 bases and J lost 3 bases. The CDR3 length is 16 residues. In nucleotides, the CDR3 is TGTGCCAGCAGCTTTTCCGGGACAGGGTACTACAATGAGCAGTTCTTC. Amino acids: CASSFSGTGYYNEQFF. Variable domain in full (rest from reference TRBV5-6 and TRBJ2-1): DAGVTQSPTHLIKTRGQQVTLRCSPKSGHDTVSWYQQALGQGPQFIFQYYEEEERQRGNFPDRFSGHQFPNYSSELNVNALLLGDSALYLCASSFSGTGYYNEQFFGPGTRLTVL.

This clonotype showed up many times. The chain employs TRBV6-6 and TRBJ1-3; D gene unclear. V was shortened by 8 bases and J by 4 bases, with 18 bases between the two germline ends. Germline-derived CDR1 and CDR2 are MNHNY and SVGAGI (reference sequence). The CDR3 totals 15 residues. The CDR3 reads CASLGLQEYGNTIYF. Written as DNA, the CDR3 is TGTGCCAGCCTGGGCCTCCAGGAGTACGGAAACACCATATATTTT.

A few counts support this clonotype. The chain is built from TRBV20-1 and TRBJ1-2; weak D call: TRBD1 (6 bases). V was clipped by 6 bases and J by 4 bases, with 15 bases between them. This CDR3 is 13 amino acids long. Germline V CDR1 and CDR2: DFQATT, SNEGSKA (reference sequence). CDR3 bases: TGCAGTGCAGCGACAGGTCCTCCCTATGGCTACACCTTC. This sequence encodes CSAATGPPYGYTF.

This clonotype was seen a few times. CDR3 in DNA: TGCAGCGTAAATGGTGTGGCTAGCGGGGGGAGCTCCTACAATGAGCAGTTCTTC. As protein: CSVNGVASGGSSYNEQFF. The V gene is TRBV29-1, the J gene TRBJ2-1, with TRBD2 matching 11 bases. The CDR3 loop spans 18 amino acids. J gave up 0 bases and V 6 bases, and 13 bases lay outside the gene matches. Germline assignment: CDR1 SQVTM and CDR2 ANQGSEA.